The T cell receptor beta chain described here comes from a study of blood T cells in healthy people across ages. At the level of the study: The capture of about one barcoded beta molecule per two T cells was achieved by template switching.

A sample-barcoded 5' primer and a J-beta primer mix were used in a second PCR of about 6 to 11 cycles. TCRdb ran MiXCR on the 5' RACE reads and lists one entry per CDR3 protein. Here the sample spans 700,000 to 950,000 distinct CDR3 sequences, roughly 45% being singletons. CDR3 length equals 15 residues. J lost 0 bases, V lost 6 bases, and 3 bases had no gene match. CDR1 is SNHLY and CDR2 is FYNNEI in the germline V gene. The origin of this receptor is a woman aged 55-69 years in good health. Sequencing input: blood. The chain joins TRBV2 to TRBJ2-7; 12 bases are shared with TRBD2. CDR3 in DNA: TGTGCCAGCAGAGGGACTAGCGGGCGCTCCTACGAGCAGTACTTC. Its protein product is CASRGTSGRSYEQYF.